This TCR beta chain was sequenced during a study of shared T cell receptors in the human thymus listed by TCRdb under 2021. About the investigation overall: The study examined how self-reactive, shared T-cell receptor alpha chains are generated in the human thymus.

The CDR3 runs 16 residues from the cysteine to the phenylalanine. Just the 48-base CDR3 DNA is kept, in frame starting at base 1. Germline trimming amounts to 6 bases on V and 6 bases on J, with 9 as the count of junction bases outside the gene matches. CDR1 WNHNN and CDR2 SYGVQD are derived from the germline V gene (reference sequence). Library method: the immunoSEQ multiplex PCR assay. TCRdb's version of the immuneACCESS table is confined to in-frame rearrangements and falls short of the full clone set. An unresolved V gene accounts for under half of the shortfall where checked; the remainder is of unknown origin. The sample contains hundreds of thousands of clones, around 78% of them found a single time. The top ten clonotypes cover 0.013% of the sample. In the case of this clone: Its antigen remains undetermined. Per-nucleotide qualities are absent, and no much larger clonotype sits a single base away.

These sequences were also reported in another study, on human thymus T cells. As the second publication notes: Donors were immunologically healthy infants undergoing open corrective cardiac surgery for congenital heart defects in Finland. The thymus tissue came from surgical resects taken out during corrective cardiac surgery. Biased V and J gene segment usage appeared to be present in both thymic and peripheral blood repertoires. The related research found that thymic TCR repertoires overlapped highly between unrelated individuals. The study described the TCR alpha and beta repertoires in about 8 infant thymus samples and a few matching peripheral blood samples. Donor ages ranging from about 6 to 244 days were recorded, and about six male and a couple of female infants were included in the cohort. Thymocytes were released mechanically from tissue and stored at -70 °C as pellets of roughly 9-32 million cells. A QIAsymphony instrument was used to extract genomic DNA from the frozen cell pellets. Using the immunoSEQ multiplex PCR assay, the TCRB and TCRAD loci were amplified from a standardized quantity of quality-controlled genomic DNA. The amplicons covered the V(D)J region and were long enough to include the CDR3 and to identify the V and J genes. Amplicon sequencing was performed on an Illumina platform through the commercial immunoSEQ service. Primer bias and sequencing errors were corrected as previously described, and TCRAD and TCRB definitions were based on the IMGT database. Analysis of the repertoires was done with immunoSEQ Analyzer 3.0 and VDJTools and included basic statistics, V/J segment usage, diversity estimates, rarefaction and pairwise overlap. To estimate diversity, the Chao1, ChaoE, Efron-Thisted, Shannon and inverse Simpson indices were applied, and diversity was also estimated on datasets down-sampled to the smallest sample. Repertoire overlap was assessed by strict matching of CDR3 nucleotide sequence, V gene and J gene, and clustering was done by Jaccard-based multidimensional scaling. On average, thymus samples yielded some 810,000 unique TCRB clonotypes, whereas blood samples yielded some 85,000.

This receptor was taken from a boy under three years old with a congenital heart defect. Donor details come from another sample of the same person, matched by shared clones. The chain uses TRBV10-1 and TRBJ2-1; TRBD2 agrees with 12 junctional bases. The sequenced sample was thymocytes. The CDR3 region has the sequence CASSDTSGRFPNEQFF. Here is the DNA: TGCGCCAGCAGCGACACTAGCGGGAGGTTCCCCAATGAGCAGTTCTTC.